The clone carrying this T cell receptor beta chain has just one count. Antigen unknown. Generated by immunoSEQ multiplex PCR, the TCRdb table keeps only in-frame clones and is missing some. Of fewer than 110,000 clones detected, about 92% appear once; the ten largest clones hold more than 8%. The entry originates in a study of T cell responses to AZD1222 COVID-19 vaccine. Germline V gene data show CDR1 as SGHTA and CDR2 as FQGTGA. This CDR3 contains 16 residues. The V gene lost 2 bases and the J gene lost 1 base, with 13 bases spanning the gap. Study-wide findings and caveats: In all cases, repertoires were sampled only after the peak T cell response.

Sequencing used peripheral blood, obtained 28 days after the second AZD1222 dose. The gene calls are TRBV7-3 and TRBJ2-3; D perhaps matches TRBD1 (7 bases). This TCR derives from an adult who received the AZD1222 COVID-19 vaccine. This CDR3 reads CASSLARGVGTDTQYF. CDR3 nucleotide sequence: TGTGCCAGCAGCTTAGCCAGGGGGGTGGGCACAGATACGCAGTATTTT.